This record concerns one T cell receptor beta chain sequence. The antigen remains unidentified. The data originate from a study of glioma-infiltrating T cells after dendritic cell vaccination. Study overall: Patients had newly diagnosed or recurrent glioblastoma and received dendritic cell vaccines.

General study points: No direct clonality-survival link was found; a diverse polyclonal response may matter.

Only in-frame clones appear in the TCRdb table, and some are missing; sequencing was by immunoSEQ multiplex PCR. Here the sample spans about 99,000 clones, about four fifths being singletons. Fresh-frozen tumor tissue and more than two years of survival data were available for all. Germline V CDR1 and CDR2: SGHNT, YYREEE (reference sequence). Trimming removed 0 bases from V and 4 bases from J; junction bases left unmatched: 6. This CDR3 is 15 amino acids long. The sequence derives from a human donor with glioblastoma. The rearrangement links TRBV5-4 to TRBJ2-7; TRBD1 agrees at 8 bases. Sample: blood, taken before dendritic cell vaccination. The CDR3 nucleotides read TGTGCCAGCAGCTTGGGTCAGGGGGCGCGGTACGAGCAGTACTTC. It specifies CASSLGQGARYEQYF.